This T cell receptor (beta chain) was sequenced during a study of blood T cell repertoires in COVID-19. Clones were read by immunoSEQ multiplex PCR, and TCRdb kept only the in-frame ones, dropping some. The data show 350,000 to 400,000 clones, roughly 90% seen once. This CDR3 comprises 13 residues. Germline V gives CDR1 MDHEN, CDR2 SYDVKM. V shed 6 bases and J shed 4 bases, with 12 bases lying between them. The sample consisted of PBMCs or T cells enriched from blood (not recorded which). This sequence was found in a woman in her thirties who had recovered from COVID-19. The rearrangement links TRBV28 to TRBJ1-1, with a possible D match to TRBD1 (6 bases). CDR3 coding DNA: TGTGCCAGCAGCCTTGTGGACAGCACTGAAGCTTTCTTT. Protein sequence: CASSLVDSTEAFF.